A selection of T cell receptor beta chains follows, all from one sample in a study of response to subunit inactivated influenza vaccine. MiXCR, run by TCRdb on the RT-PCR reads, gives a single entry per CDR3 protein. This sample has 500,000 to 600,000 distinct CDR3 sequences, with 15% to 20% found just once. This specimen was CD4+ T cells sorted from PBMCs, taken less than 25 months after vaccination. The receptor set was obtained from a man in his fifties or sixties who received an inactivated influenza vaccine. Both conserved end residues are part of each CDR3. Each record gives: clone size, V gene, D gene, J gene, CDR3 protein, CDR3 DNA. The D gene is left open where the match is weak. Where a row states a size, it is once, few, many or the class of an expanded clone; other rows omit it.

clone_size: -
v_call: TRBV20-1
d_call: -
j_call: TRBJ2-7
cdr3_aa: CSARDPLTYEQYF
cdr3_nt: TGCAGTGCTAGAGATCCCCTGACCTACGAGCAGTACTTC

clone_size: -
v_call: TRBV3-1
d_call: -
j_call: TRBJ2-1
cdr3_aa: CASSQYLEQFF
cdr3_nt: TGTGCCAGCAGCCAATATCTTGAGCAGTTCTTC

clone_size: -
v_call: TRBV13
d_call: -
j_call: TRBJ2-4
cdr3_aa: CASSRTRDKNIQYF
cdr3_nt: TGTGCCAGCAGCCGCACGCGTGACAAAAACATTCAGTACTTC

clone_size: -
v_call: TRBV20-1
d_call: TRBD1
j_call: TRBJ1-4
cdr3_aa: CSAGDRGGNEKLFF
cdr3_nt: TGCAGTGCGGGTGACAGGGGGGGGAATGAAAAACTGTTTTTT

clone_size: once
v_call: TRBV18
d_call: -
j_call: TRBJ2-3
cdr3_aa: CASSRTVGSVGTDTQYF
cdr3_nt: TGTGCCAGCTCACGCACGGTTGGGTCGGTTGGCACAGATACGCAGTATTTT

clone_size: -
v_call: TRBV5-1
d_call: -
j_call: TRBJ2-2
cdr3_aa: CASSDPRGYTGELFF
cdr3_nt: TGCGCCAGCAGCGATCCGAGGGGTTACACCGGGGAGCTGTTTTTT

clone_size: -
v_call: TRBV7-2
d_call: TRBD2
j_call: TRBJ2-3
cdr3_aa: CASSSGLAGGPRGYF
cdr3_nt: TGTGCCAGCAGCTCGGGACTAGCGGGGGGGCCTCGGGGGTATTTT

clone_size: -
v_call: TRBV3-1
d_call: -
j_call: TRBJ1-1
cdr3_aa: CASRESGTRSFTEAFF
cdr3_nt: TGTGCCAGTAGGGAATCCGGGACAAGGTCGTTCACTGAAGCTTTCTTT

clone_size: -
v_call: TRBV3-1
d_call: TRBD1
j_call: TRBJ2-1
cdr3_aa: CASSPPDRGLTNEQFF
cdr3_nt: TGTGCCAGCAGCCCCCCAGACAGGGGGCTCACCAATGAGCAGTTCTTC

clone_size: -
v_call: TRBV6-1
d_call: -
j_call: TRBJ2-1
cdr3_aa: CASSEGTAFNEQFF
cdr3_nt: TGTGCCAGCAGTGAAGGGACGGCGTTTAATGAGCAGTTCTTC

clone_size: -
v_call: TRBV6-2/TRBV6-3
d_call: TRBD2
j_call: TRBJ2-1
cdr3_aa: CASSWGRTSGRRGSYNEQFF
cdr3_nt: TGTGCCAGCAGCTGGGGCCGGACTAGCGGGAGGCGCGGGTCCTACAATGAGCAGTTCTTC

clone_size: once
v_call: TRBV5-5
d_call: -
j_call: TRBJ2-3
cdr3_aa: CASSPGLLSTDTQYF
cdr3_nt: TGTGCCAGCAGCCCCGGCCTCTTAAGCACAGATACGCAGTATTTT

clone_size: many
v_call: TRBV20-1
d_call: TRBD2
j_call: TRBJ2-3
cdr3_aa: CSAPRTSGRTDTQYF
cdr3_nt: TGCAGTGCCCCCCGGACTAGCGGGCGCACAGATACGCAGTATTTT

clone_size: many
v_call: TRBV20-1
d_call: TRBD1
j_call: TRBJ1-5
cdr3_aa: CSASQGGGNQPQHF
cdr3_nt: TGCAGTGCTAGTCAAGGGGGCGGCAATCAGCCCCAGCATTTT

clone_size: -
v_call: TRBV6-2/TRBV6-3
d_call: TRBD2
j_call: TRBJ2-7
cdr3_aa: CASSYSTSGRHYEQYF
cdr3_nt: TGTGCCAGCAGTTACTCGACTAGCGGGAGGCACTACGAGCAGTACTTC

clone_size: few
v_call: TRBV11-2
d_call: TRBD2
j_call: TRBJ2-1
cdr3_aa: CASSRQGPAGGLYNEQFF
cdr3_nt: TGTGCCAGCAGCCGACAGGGGCCAGCGGGGGGGCTTTACAATGAGCAGTTCTTC

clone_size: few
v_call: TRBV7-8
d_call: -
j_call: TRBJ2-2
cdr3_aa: CASSLVDNTGELFF
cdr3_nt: TGTGCCAGCAGCTTAGTGGACAACACCGGGGAGCTGTTTTTT

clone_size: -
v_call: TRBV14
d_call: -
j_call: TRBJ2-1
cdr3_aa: CASSQDRPREKRNEQFF
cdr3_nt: TGTGCCAGCAGCCAAGATAGGCCCAGGGAGAAAAGGAATGAGCAGTTCTTC

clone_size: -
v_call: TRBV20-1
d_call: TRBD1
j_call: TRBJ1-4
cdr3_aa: CSASFGTGSDKLFF
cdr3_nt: TGCAGTGCTAGTTTCGGGACAGGGTCCGACAAACTGTTTTTT

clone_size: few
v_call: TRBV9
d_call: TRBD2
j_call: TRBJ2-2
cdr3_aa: CASSASGGNTGELFF
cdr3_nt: TGTGCCAGCAGCGCTAGCGGGGGGAACACCGGGGAGCTGTTTTTT

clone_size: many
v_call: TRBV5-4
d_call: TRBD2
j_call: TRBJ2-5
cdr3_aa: CASSFGGEETQYF
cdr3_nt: TGTGCCAGCAGCTTCGGGGGGGAAGAGACCCAGTACTTC

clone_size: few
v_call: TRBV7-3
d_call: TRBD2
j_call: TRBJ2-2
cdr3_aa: CASRPTSGRGTGELFF
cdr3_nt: TGTGCCAGCAGACCCACTAGCGGGAGAGGGACCGGGGAGCTGTTTTTT

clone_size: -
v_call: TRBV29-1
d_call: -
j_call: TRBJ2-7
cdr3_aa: CSVGQGGYEQYF
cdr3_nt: TGCAGCGTTGGCCAGGGTGGCTACGAGCAGTACTTC

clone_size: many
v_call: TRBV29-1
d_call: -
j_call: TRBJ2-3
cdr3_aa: CSARRADTQYF
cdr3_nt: TGCAGCGCTCGACGGGCAGATACGCAGTATTTT

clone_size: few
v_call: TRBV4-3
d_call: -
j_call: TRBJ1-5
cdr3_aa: CASSQDPGGYQPQHF
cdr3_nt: TGCGCCAGCAGCCAAGATCCGGGGGGCTATCAGCCCCAGCATTTT

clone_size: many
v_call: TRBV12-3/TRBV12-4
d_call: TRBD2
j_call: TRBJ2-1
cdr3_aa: CASSTSGASSYNEQFF
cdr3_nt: TGTGCCAGCAGTACTAGCGGGGCGAGCTCCTACAATGAGCAGTTCTTC